Reported below is one T cell receptor (beta chain). What antigen it recognizes has not been identified. Per-base qualities were not stored, and no clone one base away is much larger. The entry originates in a study of TIL therapy for anti-PD-1-resistant metastatic lung cancer (dated by TCRdb to 2020 to 2023). For the wider study: Enrolled patients had a median age of about 50 years (range about 38-85) and a median tumor PD-L1 proportion score of 6% to 6.5%. A median non-synonymous tumor mutation burden of around 1.5 mutations per megabase was determined across the cohort by whole-exome sequencing. Clonotypes were tracked across tumor, expanded TIL product and serial blood samples by T cell receptor beta sequencing of tumor and peripheral blood. The cohort was composed predominantly of lung adenocarcinoma, with a handful of EGFR-mutant and two ALK-rearranged tumors included, and half of patients were identified as current or former smokers. The paper's findings and limits, for the study overall: Compared with baseline intratumoral T cells, expanded TIL cultures were more clonal and less diverse (median clonality roughly 6.5% vs 31%, p < 0.0001). High clonal turnover was observed in TIL culture, with many enriched product clones not detected in the baseline tumor, which suggested clonal contraction rather than faithful expansion. The study protocol defined all tumor marker inferences as exploratory. Because the cohort was highly selected, with more treatment-naive, never-smoker and oncogene-addicted patients than is typical, generalizability is limited.

This sample's time point label indicates: pre-treatment sample, taken before nivolumab and TIL therapy. Excised metastases, mostly pleural nodules or supraclavicular lymph nodes, were used as baseline tumor samples and were taken from the same resection from which TIL were grown. Before any PD-1/PD-L1 blockade was given, tumors were harvested, nivolumab was then administered, and patients who progressed went on to receive lymphodepletion, an infusion of expanded TIL, and IL-2. Adults with stage 4 NSCLC were enrolled in a dual-center phase I trial from late 2017 to January 2020. Samples came from a single-arm, open-label phase I trial of tumor-infiltrating lymphocyte therapy with nivolumab in advanced non-small cell lung cancer. Portions of each resected tumor were snap-frozen in liquid nitrogen and stored at -80 °C. Tumor regions of interest were selected on H&E sections by laser-capture macrodissection, were pulverized into 15 mg aliquots, and were extracted with Qiagen Allprep kits.

TCR beta CDR3 regions were amplified from genomic DNA by bias-controlled multiplex PCR with the immunoSEQ v3 hsTCRB kit. TCR libraries were sequenced on an Illumina NextSeq 500 to around 1.8 million read pairs for survey level or about 5-6 million for deep level. The authors' analysis ran thus. The immunoSEQ Analyzer software assigned V, D and J genes, filtered out non-productive sequences, and reported clonality. Repertoires were compared by productive Simpson clonality and by the Morisita overlap index of productive TRB rearrangements between infused TIL and blood. The table was pulled from immuneACCESS by TCRdb, which kept in-frame rearrangements only. Such tables lose some clones; where checked, under half of the loss comes from unresolved V genes, and the rest has no known cause. V and J calls and clone size follow that table, whereas D and trimming were derived from the DNA. This sample is represented by around 5,300 clones; 64% of them were singletons. Approximately 9.5% of the sample comes from the top ten.

Reading the germline V gene gives CDR1 KGHSH and CDR2 LQKENI. The germline V and J ends show losses of 3 bases and 3 bases respectively, and no gene match explains 4 bases of the junction. Including cysteine and phenylalanine, the CDR3 has 16 amino acids. Left in the record is the CDR3 DNA by itself, 48 bases read in frame from the first base. The sequence was collected from a man aged 65-85 years with non-small cell lung cancer. The V gene is TRBV18 and the J gene is TRBJ2-5; 13 central nucleotides agree with TRBD2. The sequences come from tumor tissue, collected at baseline. The DNA sequence reads TGTGCCAGCTCACCCCTCGGGACTAGCGGGGAAGAGACCCAGTACTTC. This encodes CASSPLGTSGEETQYF.